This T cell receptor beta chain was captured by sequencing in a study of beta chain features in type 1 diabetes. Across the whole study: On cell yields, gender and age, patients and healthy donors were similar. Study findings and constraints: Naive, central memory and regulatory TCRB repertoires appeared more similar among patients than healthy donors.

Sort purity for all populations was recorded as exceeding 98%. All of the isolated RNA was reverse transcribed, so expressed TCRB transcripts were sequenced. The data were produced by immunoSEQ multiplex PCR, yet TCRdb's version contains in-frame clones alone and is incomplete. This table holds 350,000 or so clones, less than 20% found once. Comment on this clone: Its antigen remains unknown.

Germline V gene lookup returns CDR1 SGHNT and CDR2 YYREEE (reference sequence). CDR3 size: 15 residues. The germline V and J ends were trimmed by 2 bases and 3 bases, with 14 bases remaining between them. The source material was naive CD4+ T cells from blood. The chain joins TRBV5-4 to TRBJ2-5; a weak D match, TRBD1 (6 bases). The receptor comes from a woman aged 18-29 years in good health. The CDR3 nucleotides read TGTGCCAGCAGCTTAGGACAGACACTGAAAGAGACCCAGTACTTC. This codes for CASSLGQTLKETQYF.